A single sample gave rise to the 24 T cell receptor beta chains below, sequenced in a study of CD8+CD57+ T cells in acquired aplastic anemia. The patients chosen for sequencing had shown expansion of CD8+CD57+ cells (detected by flow cytometry). The template for TCR beta VDJ and CDR3 sequence profiling was genomic DNA. TCRdb fed the reads into MiXCR, producing one record per CDR3 protein. This table has fewer than 200,000 distinct CDR3 sequences, 71% appearing once. The material sequenced was sorted CD4+, CD8+, or CD8+CD57+ T cells (not recorded which) from PBMCs. The source is a human donor with aplastic anemia.

The chain joins TRBV7-9 to TRBJ1-2, with 10 bases that match TRBD1. Germline V gene data show CDR1 as SEHNR and CDR2 as FQNEAQ (reference sequence). CDR3 length equals 14 residues. The V gene end was trimmed by 9 bases and the J gene end by 4 bases; junction bases not matched to a gene: 8. CDR3 sequence: CASTMTGGGYGYTF. The CDR3 DNA is TGTGCCAGTACAATGACAGGGGGCGGCTATGGCTACACCTTC.

This clonotype was counted once. This sequence joins TRBV7-3 and TRBJ2-7, with 8 bases fitting TRBD1. The germline CDR1 and CDR2 sequences are SGHTA and FQGTGA. This CDR3 has 13 residues. Trimming cost V 4 bases and J 7 bases; bases outside gene matches: 6. The CDR3 sequence: CASSSWTGQEQYF. The DNA for the CDR3 is TGTGCCAGCAGCTCGTGGACAGGGCAGGAGCAGTACTTC.

Concerning this clonotype itself: A read error may account for a junction end that differs from germline. The chain links TRBV10-3 to TRBJ1-6; D not certain. The CDR3 has 13 residues. The germline CDR1 and CDR2 sequences are ENHRY and SYGVKD. The chain's CDR3 is CATLQGYTSPLHF. CDR3 nucleotide sequence: TGTGCCACGTTGCAAGGCTATACTTCACCCCTCCACTTT.

The chain is built from TRBV5-8 and TRBJ2-3, with TRBD2 as a possible D gene (5 bases). CDR1 and CDR2 from the germline V gene are SGHTS and YDEGEE. V lost 3 bases, J lost 1 base, and 15 bases lay in between. The CDR3 sequence is 16 residues long. CDR3 loop: CASSSGLHGGTDTQYF. Here the CDR3 DNA reads TGTGCCAGCAGCTCCGGACTCCACGGGGGCACAGATACGCAGTATTTT.

The chain employs TRBV5-6 and TRBJ2-5, with 7 nucleotides matching TRBD1. The CDR3 extends over 13 amino acids. Germline CDR1 SGHDT, CDR2 YYEEEE. Trimming at V came to 5 bases and at J to 2 bases, leaving 3 bases not matched to a gene. The CDR3 region has the DNA TGTGCCAGCAGTACCAGGGGGCAAGAGACCCAGTACTTC. It codes for CASSTRGQETQYF.

The chain carries TRBV6-5 and TRBJ2-5; 9 nucleotides agree with TRBD2. The CDR3 contains 16 residues. The V gene end was trimmed by 2 bases and the J gene end by 5 bases; junction bases not matched to a gene: 9. The V gene's germline CDR1 is MNHEY and CDR2 SVGAGI. Here the CDR3 reads CASSYGAAGGQETQYF. The CDR3 DNA reads as TGTGCCAGCAGTTACGGGGCGGCGGGAGGGCAGGAGACCCAGTACTTC.

This clonotype was detected only a few times. The V gene is TRBV7-6, the J gene TRBJ2-7; 13 nucleotides align to TRBD2. Germline CDR1 reads SGHVS; CDR2 reads FNYEAQ. The CDR3 sequence is 16 residues long. The J segment lost 3 bases and the V segment lost 6 bases, leaving 8 bases of the junction unmatched. DNA of the CDR3: TGTGCCAGCAGTGCAGGAGGACTAGCGGGAGTCTACGAGCAGTACTTC. As protein: CASSAGGLAGVYEQYF.

The chain has TRBV7-9 and TRBJ2-3; 8 bases align to TRBD1. Germline V gene data show CDR1 as SEHNR and CDR2 as FQNEAQ (reference sequence). This CDR3 has 14 residues. V dropped 7 bases and J dropped 3; count of bases not matched to a gene: 6. CDR3 protein: CASTDRDHTDTQYF. CDR3 bases: TGTGCCAGCACGGACAGGGATCATACAGATACGCAGTATTTT.

This chain links TRBV25-1 with TRBJ2-7; tentatively, D is TRBD2 (5 bases). The CDR3 consists of 14 residues. Germline CDR1 and CDR2: MGHDK and SYGVNS. Trimming cost V 5 bases and J 0 bases, with 11 bases left between them. The CDR3 region has the DNA TGTGCCAGCAGTTACGGAGGTACCTCCTACGAGCAGTACTTC. Translating it yields CASSYGGTSYEQYF.

The chain recombines TRBV20-1 with TRBJ2-5; 12 bases fit TRBD2. Germline V gene data show CDR1 as DFQATT and CDR2 as SNEGSKA (reference sequence). Trimming removed 2 bases from V and 4 bases from J; junction bases left unmatched: 2. The CDR3 covers 14 residues. The CDR3 loop is CSARTSGRRETQYF. In DNA form, the CDR3 reads TGCAGTGCTAGAACTAGCGGGAGGCGAGAGACCCAGTACTTC.

This clonotype was recorded at least ten times. The V call is TRBV20-1, the J call TRBJ2-5, with TRBD2 matching over 8 bases. There are 15 residues in the CDR3. V lost 1 base and J lost 4; bases outside the gene matches: 8. CDR1 is DFQATT, CDR2 SNEGSKA, per germline (reference sequence). The CDR3 bases are TGCAGTGCTAGAGGGGCGGGGGGAGAATTAGAGACCCAGTACTTC. It yields the protein CSARGAGGELETQYF.

The DNA of the CDR3 is TGTGCCAGCAGCCGTAGCGGAGACACAGATACGCAGTATTTT. It codes for CASSRSGDTDTQYF. V usage is TRBV7-9 and J usage is TRBJ2-3, with D possibly being TRBD2 (6 bases). This CDR3 is built from 14 residues. CDR1 is SEHNR and CDR2 is FQNEAQ in the germline V gene (reference sequence). V gave up 5 bases and J gave up 2 bases, with 11 bases separating them.

This clonotype turned up a few times. The CDR3 nucleotides read TGTGCCAGCAGATGGCAGACGTTCGACGAGCAGTACTTC. The encoded protein is CASRWQTFDEQYF. This rearrangement joins TRBV6-4 to TRBJ2-7; D is uncertain. The CDR3 is 13 amino acids. Germline lookup yields CDR1 MRHNA and CDR2 SNTAGT. V lost 6 bases and J lost 5, with 14 bases in between.

The chain uses TRBV6-4 and TRBJ2-3, with D tentatively TRBD2 (5 bases). Germline V gene lookup returns CDR1 MRHNA and CDR2 SNTAGT. The ends were cut back, 6 bases at V and 0 bases at J, with 13 bases in the middle. The length of the CDR3 is 15 residues. The CDR3 loop reads CASRGSPDSTDTQYF. Here the CDR3 DNA reads TGTGCCAGCAGGGGGAGCCCGGATAGCACAGATACGCAGTATTTT.

The rearrangement joins TRBV10-3 to TRBJ2-1; TRBD2 agrees at 11 bases. The better agreement between TRBJ2-5 and the DNA end casts doubt on the J call. The CDR3 is 15 residues long. In germline, CDR1 is ENHRY, CDR2 SYGVKD. The CDR3 region is CAISESGTSGETQYF. The CDR3 DNA reads TGTGCCATCAGTGAGAGCGGGACTAGCGGTGAGACCCAGTACTTC.

With respect to this clonotype: Mismatch with germline at one junction end may stem from a read error. The chain couples TRBV9 to TRBJ2-2; D might be TRBD1 or TRBD2, each matching 7 bases. Germline V CDR1 and CDR2: SGDLS, YYNGEE. The CDR3 covers 15 residues. CDR3 in DNA: TGTGTCAGCAGCGTAGTGGCAGGGGGGGCCGGGGAGCTGTTTTTT. Translating gives CVSSVVAGGAGELFF.

V is TRBV20-1 and J is TRBJ2-7; TRBD1 might be the D (5 bases). This CDR3 region has 14 residues. Germline V gives CDR1 DFQATT, CDR2 SNEGSKA (reference sequence). With 3 bases removed from V and 0 bases from J, the gap between germline ends came to 12 bases. The CDR3 here is CSASMYRSSYEQYF. The CDR3 bases are TGCAGTGCTAGTATGTACAGGAGCTCCTACGAGCAGTACTTC.

Concerning this clonotype: Its ends do not fully match the called genes, so a read error is possible. The chain couples TRBV10-3 to TRBJ2-5; D is uncertain. This CDR3 has 11 amino acids. Germline-derived CDR1 and CDR2 are ENHRY and SYGVKD. In nucleotides, the CDR3 is TGTGCCAGCAGTGACCCAGACGACCAGTACTTC. Its protein is CASSDPDDQYF.

The chain uses TRBV7-6 and TRBJ2-7, with D hard to call. Germline V gives CDR1 SGHVS, CDR2 FNYEAQ. This CDR3 is built from 15 residues. V lost 0 bases and J 0 bases, leaving 9 bases between the germline ends. CDR3 DNA: TGTGCCAGCAGCTTAGCGCGTCCGAGCTCCTACGAGCAGTACTTC. Its protein product is CASSLARPSSYEQYF. Looking up the rest from reference TRBV7-6 and TRBJ2-7 gives the full variable domain: GAGVSQSPRYKVTKRGQDVALRCDPISGHVSLYWYRQALGQGPEFLTYFNYEAQQDKSGLPNDRFSAERPEGSISTLTIQRTEQRDSAMYRCASSLARPSSYEQYFGPGTRLTVT.

The chain combines TRBV7-2 with TRBJ1-1, with D uncertain. Germline CDR1 and CDR2: SGHTA and FQGNSA. The V end lost 1 base, the J end lost 3 bases, and 12 bases lay between the germline ends. The CDR3 has 15 amino acids. For the CDR3, the DNA is TGTGCCAGCAGCTTAGTGTCTCGGTTCGACACTGAAGCTTTCTTT. Translating gives CASSLVSRFDTEAFF.

The chain joins TRBV4-1 to TRBJ1-5; D remains ambiguous. Looked up from germline, CDR1 is MGHRA and CDR2 is YSYEKL. V shed 1 base and J shed 0 bases, with 7 bases lying between them. The CDR3 has 15 amino acids. Here the CDR3 reads CASSQVGDSNQPQHF. For the CDR3, the DNA is TGCGCCAGCAGCCAAGTTGGAGATAGCAATCAGCCCCAGCATTTT.

The chain uses TRBV19 and TRBJ2-1, with 8 bases lining up with TRBD1. The germline gives CDR1 LNHDA, CDR2 SQIVND (reference sequence). The CDR3 runs to 14 residues. After removal of 4 bases from V and 10 bases from J, the junction contained 9 bases not matched to a gene. Here the CDR3 DNA reads TGTGCCAGTAGTACCCGGGACAGGTACTACGAGCAGTTCTTC. Translation: CASSTRDRYYEQFF.

This clonotype was seen repeatedly, ten times or more. The chain has TRBV12-3 or TRBV12-4 and TRBJ1-5; the match to TRBD1 covers 10 bases. With V trimmed by 1 base and J by 8 bases, 8 bases remained unmatched. This CDR3 spans 16 amino acids. CDR3 DNA: TGTGCCAGCAGTTTAGTTAGGACAGGGGGTCGAGAGCCCCAGCATTTT. It specifies CASSLVRTGGREPQHF.

The CDR3 region is CASSEWGQNYGYTF. For the CDR3, the DNA is TGTGCCAGCAGTGAATGGGGACAGAACTATGGCTACACCTTC. This rearrangement joins TRBV25-1 to TRBJ1-2, with 7 bases lining up with TRBD1. Germline V CDR1 and CDR2: MGHDK, SYGVNS. Unmatched junction bases numbered 1, after V lost 1 base and J lost 2 bases. This CDR3 is built from 14 residues.